This T cell receptor (beta chain) derives from a study of tumor and adjacent non-tumor tissue in lung cancer. The library came from three nested PCR rounds adapted from ARM-PCR protocols. TCRdb analysed the multiplex PCR reads with MiXCR anew, one entry per CDR3 protein. The sample lists approximately 80,000 distinct CDR3 sequences, 80% to 90% occurring once. This clonotype was counted ten times or more. One base away lies a much larger clone, so this may be a sequencing read error. No cell sorting was done before RNA was extracted from the tissue. The normal lung tissue was taken more than 3 cm from the tumor edge. With 0 bases removed from V and 4 bases from J, the gap between germline ends came to 9 bases. Looked up from germline, CDR1 is MNHEY and CDR2 is SVGAGI. There are 14 residues in the CDR3.

This sequence joins TRBV6-5 and TRBJ1-1, with D possibly TRBD1 on 6 matching bases. The sample was distant non-tumor lung tissue. The source is a man aged 55 to 70 with non-small cell lung cancer. The CDR3 protein is CASSYSPGVTEAFF. In DNA, the CDR3 is TGTGCCAGCAGTTACTCGCCAGGGGTCACTGAAGCTTTCTTT.